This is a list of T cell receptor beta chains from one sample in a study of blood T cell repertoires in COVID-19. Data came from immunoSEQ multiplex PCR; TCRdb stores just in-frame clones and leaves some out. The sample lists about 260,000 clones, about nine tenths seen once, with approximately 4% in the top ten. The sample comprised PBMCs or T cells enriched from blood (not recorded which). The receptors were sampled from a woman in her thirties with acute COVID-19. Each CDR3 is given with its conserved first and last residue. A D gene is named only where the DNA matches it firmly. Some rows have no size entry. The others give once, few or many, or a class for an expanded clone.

TGCGCCACCGGGGGGGGAGACACCGGGGAGCTGTTTTTT | CATGGGDTGELFF | TRBV5-1 | TRBD2 | 13 | TRBJ2-2 | NA
TGTGCCAGCAGTCTGTGGACTAGCGGAAGGGATACGCAGTATTTT | CASSLWTSGRDTQYF | TRBV28 | TRBD2 | 15 | TRBJ2-3 | once
TGCGCCAGCAGCTTCCTCCAAGAGACCCAGTACTTC | CASSFLQETQYF | TRBV5-1 | NA | 12 | TRBJ2-5 | NA
TGTGCCAGCAGCGTACCAGGGGCTAGCTACGAGCAGTACTTC | CASSVPGASYEQYF | TRBV5-5 | NA | 14 | TRBJ2-7 | NA
TGTGCCACCAGTGATAGGGGACTAGCTGCAGATACGCAGTATTTT | CATSDRGLAADTQYF | TRBV24-1 | TRBD2 | 15 | TRBJ2-3 | NA
TGTGCCAGCAGGACCGGGACAGGGGATAATTCACCCCTCCACTTT | CASRTGTGDNSPLHF | TRBV6-5 | TRBD1 | 15 | TRBJ1-6 | NA
TGTGCCAGCATTTCGAGCGGGAGTATCTACGAGCAGTACTTC | CASISSGSIYEQYF | TRBV28 | TRBD2 | 14 | TRBJ2-7 | NA
TGCGCCAGCAGCCAAGATTCTAGCGGTTCTTACAATGAGCAGTTCTTC | CASSQDSSGSYNEQFF | TRBV4-1 | TRBD2 | 16 | TRBJ2-1 | NA
TGTGCCAGCAGCTTAAGGACGGGAGACGGGAGCGAGCAGTACTTC | CASSLRTGDGSEQYF | TRBV7-3 | NA | 15 | TRBJ2-7 | NA
TGTGCCAGCAGCGCAGGACTAGCGGAGTACAATGAGCAGTTCTTC | CASSAGLAEYNEQFF | TRBV9 | TRBD2 | 15 | TRBJ2-1 | NA
TGTGCCAGCAGCAGGATTCCGGGAGGGGAGCAGTACTTC | CASSRIPGGEQYF | TRBV7-3 | TRBD2 | 13 | TRBJ2-7 | NA
TGTGCCAGCAGCCAAGAAAGGACAGCTCCTTCCTACGAGCAGTACTTC | CASSQERTAPSYEQYF | TRBV3-1/TRBV3-2 | NA | 16 | TRBJ2-7 | NA
TGTGCCAGCAGCGCGACTAGCGGACTGGGGGAGCAGTTCTTC | CASSATSGLGEQFF | TRBV2 | TRBD2 | 14 | TRBJ2-1 | NA
TGCAGCGTTGAAGTAACCGGGTCGAACACCGGGGAGCTGTTTTTT | CSVEVTGSNTGELFF | TRBV29-1 | NA | 15 | TRBJ2-2 | NA
TGTGCCAGCAGCTTAGGGGGCAGTTTACACTCTGGGGCCAACGTCCTGACTTTC | CASSLGGSLHSGANVLTF | TRBV11-3 | NA | 18 | TRBJ2-6 | NA
TGTGCCAGCAGTTCACTAGCGGGGTGGAACACCGGGGAGCTGTTTTTT | CASSSLAGWNTGELFF | TRBV6-2/TRBV6-3 | TRBD2 | 16 | TRBJ2-2 | once
TGTGCCAGCAGTGATCCCGACAGGGGGACTGAAGCTTTCTTT | CASSDPDRGTEAFF | TRBV2 | TRBD1 | 14 | TRBJ1-1 | NA
TGTGCCAGCAGTGAAACCCGACTAGCGGGAGGGTTGGGTGAGCAGTTCTTC | CASSETRLAGGLGEQFF | TRBV6-1 | TRBD2 | 17 | TRBJ2-1 | NA
TGTGCCAGCAGCCAAAGCGTACTTCAGCCCCAGCATTTT | CASSQSVLQPQHF | TRBV7-6 | NA | 13 | TRBJ1-5 | NA
TGCAGCGTTGGTCTGGGACTGGAGCAGTTCTTC | CSVGLGLEQFF | TRBV29-1 | NA | 11 | TRBJ2-1 | NA
TGTGCCAGCACCCCGGACAGGGAAGAAGCTTTCTTT | CASTPDREEAFF | TRBV5-8 | TRBD1 | 12 | TRBJ1-1 | NA
TGTGCCAGCAGTTTATTTTCCGGGGGAGGCACAGATACGCAGTATTTT | CASSLFSGGGTDTQYF | TRBV27 | NA | 16 | TRBJ2-3 | once
TGTGCCAGCAGTGACCTCTATCAGCCCCAGCATTTT | CASSDLYQPQHF | TRBV2 | NA | 12 | TRBJ1-5 | NA
TGTGCCAGCAGCGTAGGACCCGGGTACGAGCAGTACTTC | CASSVGPGYEQYF | TRBV9 | NA | 13 | TRBJ2-7 | NA
TGTGCCACCAGCCAAAATCTTCCGGGAGCCAATGAGCAGTTCTTC | CATSQNLPGANEQFF | TRBV15 | NA | 15 | TRBJ2-1 | NA
TGTGCCAGCAGTTCCCAAGCGGGATTTAACACCGGGGAGCTGTTTTTT | CASSSQAGFNTGELFF | TRBV28 | TRBD2 | 16 | TRBJ2-2 | NA
TGTGCCAGCTACAGGGTAAGCGGAGAGACCCAGTACTTC | CASYRVSGETQYF | TRBV18 | NA | 13 | TRBJ2-5 | NA
TGTGCCAGCAGTCCCCCGCCACTAGCGGGAGGTGAGGCGAACACCGGGGAGCTGTTTTTT | CASSPPPLAGGEANTGELFF | TRBV6-2/TRBV6-3 | TRBD2 | 20 | TRBJ2-2 | once
TGTGCCAGCAGCGTGGACAGGACGCACAATGAGCAGTTCTTC | CASSVDRTHNEQFF | TRBV7-2 | TRBD1 | 14 | TRBJ2-1 | NA
TGTGCCAGCAGTGCCAGGGACTCTGGAAACACCATATATTTT | CASSARDSGNTIYF | TRBV6-4 | NA | 14 | TRBJ1-3 | NA
TGTGCCAGCAGCGTAAGTGGGGCACCAGATACGCAGTATTTT | CASSVSGAPDTQYF | TRBV9 | NA | 14 | TRBJ2-3 | NA
TGCGCCAGCAGCTCATGGGGACTAGCGGGAGAAGGGACCCAGTACTTC | CASSSWGLAGEGTQYF | TRBV5-1 | TRBD2 | 16 | TRBJ2-5 | NA
TGTGCCAGCAGCTCGTCGACAGGGGGCGGCTATGGCTACACCTTC | CASSSSTGGGYGYTF | TRBV7-2 | TRBD1 | 15 | TRBJ1-2 | NA
TGTGCCAGCAGTTCCCCCGGGACAGCCTACGAGCAGTACTTC | CASSSPGTAYEQYF | TRBV28 | TRBD1 | 14 | TRBJ2-7 | NA
TGTGCCACCAGCACGCACAGGGGCGACAATTCACCCCTCCACTTT | CATSTHRGDNSPLHF | TRBV15 | TRBD1 | 15 | TRBJ1-6 | many
TGTGCCAGCAGCTACCTCGGGACAGGGAAGGATGAGCAGTTCTTC | CASSYLGTGKDEQFF | TRBV6-5 | TRBD1 | 15 | TRBJ2-1 | NA
TGTGCCAGCAGTCAGGCGGGAGTGCTCTACGAGCAGTACTTC | CASSQAGVLYEQYF | TRBV28 | TRBD2 | 14 | TRBJ2-7 | NA
TGTGCATCTGCCGGGACAGAGGGGGTATTAGGTTCGTCGAAGACCCAGTACTTC | CASAGTEGVLGSSKTQYF | TRBV25-1 | TRBD1 | 18 | TRBJ2-5 | NA
TGTGCCAGCAGCTCAGGACAGGGACAGACCCAGTACTTC | CASSSGQGQTQYF | TRBV7-3 | TRBD1 | 13 | TRBJ2-5 | NA
TGTGCCAGCAGTGCAGGATCTGGAAACACCATATATTTT | CASSAGSGNTIYF | TRBV25-1 | NA | 13 | TRBJ1-3 | NA
TGTGCCAGCAGCATCCCCCGGGGGATGAACACCGGGGAGCTGTTTTTT | CASSIPRGMNTGELFF | TRBV9 | NA | 16 | TRBJ2-2 | NA
TGTGCCACCAGCAGGCCGGGACAGATGAATGAGCAGTTCTTC | CATSRPGQMNEQFF | TRBV15 | TRBD1 | 14 | TRBJ2-1 | NA
TGTGCCAGCAGCCCCTCGACAGGACCTTATAGCAATCAGCCCCAGCATTTT | CASSPSTGPYSNQPQHF | TRBV7-9 | NA | 17 | TRBJ1-5 | NA
TGTGCCAGCAGCCCTACAGGATTAGCCAAAAACATTCAGTACTTC | CASSPTGLAKNIQYF | TRBV14 | NA | 15 | TRBJ2-4 | NA
TGTGCCAGCAGTTCCACCCCCGCAGCCTACGAGCAGTACTTC | CASSSTPAAYEQYF | TRBV27 | NA | 14 | TRBJ2-7 | NA
TGTGCCAGCAGGGACCGGGACAGGGGGTTTGGCTACACCTTC | CASRDRDRGFGYTF | TRBV2 | TRBD1 | 14 | TRBJ1-2 | NA
TGTGCCTGGAGGGGACAGGGGGCACTTTCACCCCTCCACTTT | CAWRGQGALSPLHF | TRBV30 | TRBD1 | 14 | TRBJ1-6 | few
TGCGCCAGCAGCTTGGGATCGGGAGGGAGGATAGAGACCCAGTACTTC | CASSLGSGGRIETQYF | TRBV5-1 | TRBD2 | 16 | TRBJ2-5 | once
TGCGCCAGCAGCCAAGATCGGGTGAATGAGCAGTTCTTC | CASSQDRVNEQFF | TRBV4-3 | NA | 13 | TRBJ2-1 | NA
TGTGCCAGTAGCCTCTATAGCGGGATAACCGTGATCAATGAGCAGTTCTTC | CASSLYSGITVINEQFF | TRBV19 | TRBD2 | 17 | TRBJ2-1 | NA
TGCGCCAGCAGCCAAGGACTAGCGGATAGCACAGATACGCAGTATTTT | CASSQGLADSTDTQYF | TRBV4-1 | TRBD2 | 16 | TRBJ2-3 | NA
TGTGCCAGCAGTCCCACAGCGGGCCACCTTTACGAGCAGTACTTC | CASSPTAGHLYEQYF | TRBV28 | NA | 15 | TRBJ2-7 | NA
TGTGCCAGCAGGGGGGACAGGGGTGGAAACACCATATATTTT | CASRGDRGGNTIYF | TRBV25-1 | TRBD1 | 14 | TRBJ1-3 | once